The 10 T cell receptor beta chains in this list originate from one sample, sequenced in a study of T cell responses to AZD1222 COVID-19 vaccine (dated by TCRdb to the early 2020s). Library generation was performed with the immunoSEQ multiplex PCR assay. Drawn from immuneACCESS, this table holds only the in-frame rearrangements with V and J called that TCRdb kept. Clones are partly lost; checked studies trace under half to an unresolved V gene and leave the rest unexplained. Recorded for this sample are 85,000 to 130,000 clones; about 90% of them occurred a single time. The top ten hold 7.5% to 9% of the sample. The time point label on this specimen signifies: about 28 days (+/-7) after the second vaccine dose. The source material was peripheral blood, sampled 28 days after the second AZD1222 dose. All receptors come from an adult who received the AZD1222 COVID-19 vaccine.

In DNA form, the CDR3 reads TGTGCCAGCAGTTATTTGGGACAGGGGGAGGGGAAACTGTTTTTT. It is translated as CASSYLGQGEGKLFF. This sequence joins TRBV6-5 and TRBJ1-4; TRBD1 matches 11 bases. This CDR3 is built from 15 residues. The J segment lost 11 bases and the V segment lost 3 bases, leaving 8 bases of the junction unmatched. CDR1 MNHEY and CDR2 SVGAGI come from the germline V gene.

The CDR3 DNA reads TGTGCCAGTAGTATCTTTGACAGCCTCAATCAGCCCCAGCATTTT. Translated, it gives CASSIFDSLNQPQHF. The chain uses TRBV19 and TRBJ1-5, with D maybe TRBD1 (5 bases). The CDR3 has 15 residues. The germline V gene has CDR1 LNHDA and CDR2 SQIVND (reference sequence). Trimming stripped 3 bases from V and 3 bases from J, with 12 bases between.

The J gene is TRBJ1-2, the V gene TRBV9; TRBD1 matches at 8 bases. The CDR3 loop spans 12 amino acids. Germline V gives CDR1 SGDLS, CDR2 YYNGEE. The V gene end was trimmed by 3 bases and the J gene end by 6 bases; junction bases not matched to a gene: 1. Here the CDR3 reads CASSATGDGYTF. The CDR3 region has the DNA TGTGCCAGCAGCGCGACAGGGGATGGCTACACCTTC.

V usage is TRBV2 and J usage is TRBJ1-2, with 9 bases identical to TRBD1. The trim removed 3 bases at V and 7 bases at J, leaving 6 bases unmatched. From germline, CDR1 is SNHLY and CDR2 FYNNEI. CDR3 length equals 14 residues. In nucleotides, the CDR3 is TGTGCCAGCAGTGATCGGACAGGGGAGGGTGGCTACACCTTC. It encodes CASSDRTGEGGYTF.

J is TRBJ1-5 and V is TRBV18, with a possible D match to TRBD1 (5 bases). Trimming took 3 bases from V and 0 from J, leaving 9 bases between them. CDR3 length: 15 amino acids. Germline CDR1 reads KGHSH; CDR2 reads LQKENI. This CDR3 is CASSPTTGSNQPQHF. The DNA of the CDR3 is TGTGCCAGCTCACCCACAACAGGTAGCAATCAGCCCCAGCATTTT. Supplemented by reference TRBV18 and TRBJ1-5, the full variable domain reads NAGVMQNPRHLVRRRGQEARLRCSPMKGHSHVYWYRQLPEEGLKFMVYLQKENIIDESGMPKERFSAEFPKEGPSILRIQQVVRGDSAAYFCASSPTTGSNQPQHFGDGTRLSIL.

The V call is TRBV27, the J call TRBJ2-3; D not resolved. The CDR3 length is 15 residues. The germline CDR1 and CDR2 sequences are MNHEY and SMNVEV (reference sequence). Trimming pared 6 bases from V and 7 bases from J, leaving 20 bases between. The chain's CDR3 is CASSFTLGPLHTQYF. CDR3 in DNA: TGTGCCAGCAGCTTTACCCTCGGGCCTCTCCATACGCAGTATTTT.

The rearrangement uses TRBV14 and TRBJ2-7, with D perhaps TRBD1 (6 bases). The CDR3 is made up of 15 amino acids. CDR1 and CDR2 (germline): SGHDN, FVKESK. V was trimmed by 0 bases and J by 7 bases, leaving 16 bases between them. This chain's CDR3 is CASSQDSRQGGEQYF. For the CDR3, the DNA is TGTGCCAGCAGCCAAGATTCCAGGCAAGGGGGAGAGCAGTACTTC.

This chain links TRBV2 with TRBJ2-7, with D perhaps TRBD2 (6 bases). Trimming pared 3 bases from V and 4 bases from J, leaving 10 bases between. This CDR3 has 13 residues. The germline CDR1 and CDR2 sequences are SNHLY and FYNNEI. The CDR3 region is CASSDGRHYEQYF. CDR3 bases: TGTGCCAGCAGTGACGGGAGACATTACGAGCAGTACTTC.

Remarks on this clone: Compared with germline, one end of the junction differs, possibly owing to a read error. The chain carries TRBV6-2 or TRBV6-3 and TRBJ2-7, with D tentatively TRBD1 (6 bases). Germline values: CDR1 MNHEY, CDR2 SVGEGT. CDR3 length: 12 amino acids. CDR3 DNA sequence: TGTGCCAGCAGTTACGGGAACAGGGTTCAGGACTTC. Its protein is CASSYGNRVQDF.

V is TRBV2 and J is TRBJ2-4; D not resolved. Trimming shortened V by 4 bases and J by 1 base, and 14 bases separated the two germline ends. Germline V gene sequence: CDR1 SNHLY, CDR2 FYNNEI. The CDR3 has 16 amino acids. As DNA, the CDR3 is TGTGCCAGCAGTGGTGTCACTTCTAAGGCCAAAAACATTCAGTACTTC. Protein product: CASSGVTSKAKNIQYF. The variable domain in full, with the rest retrieved from reference TRBV2 and TRBJ2-4, is EPEVTQTPSHQVTQMGQEVILRCVPISNHLYFYWYRQILGQKVEFLVSFYNNEISEKSEIFDDQFSVERPDGSNFTLKIRSTKLEDSAMYFCASSGVTSKAKNIQYFGAGTRLSVL.